The clone carrying this TCR beta chain was seen at least ten times. The antigen is not known. TCRdb fed the reads into MiXCR, producing one record per CDR3 protein. The sample consists of approximately 550,000 distinct CDR3 sequences, about 17% of them appearing once. This entry belongs to a study of T cell repertoires in cytomegalovirus infection. About the research overall: It was the public TCR beta signatures that indicated both CMV infection and matching HLA type.

Study observations and caveats: Carriage of CMV together with the relevant HLA was identifiable through cumulative public TCR beta family frequency. Across the ex vivo response, the dominant clonotypes were HLA-C-restricted CMV-specific TCR beta clonotypes.

CDR3 length equals 16 residues. Germline values: CDR1 SGHTA, CDR2 FQGTGA. With 5 bases clipped from V and 5 bases from J, the junction kept 7 bases outside the gene matches. The sample taken for sequencing was CD8+ T cells from PBMCs. The chain joins TRBV7-3 to TRBJ2-3; TRBD2 agrees at 13 bases. This TCR derives from a human donor in good health (CMV status not recorded). Some clones in this sample may be carry-over from other donors' samples. In nucleotides, the CDR3 is TGTGCCAGCAGCGACGGGACTAGCGGGATTATAGATACGCAGTATTTT. This encodes CASSDGTSGIIDTQYF.